The 17 T cell receptor beta chains presented below share a single source sample, sequenced in a study of tumor-infiltrating lymphocytes in primary liver carcinoma. DNA and RNA were both co-extracted from around 20-30 mg of bulk tissue that had not been sorted. TCR beta cDNA was reverse-transcribed from roughly 520 ng of total RNA. The reaction used a constant-region primer and ProtoScript II reverse transcriptase. For TCR beta, libraries were produced by three nested multiplex PCR rounds using slightly modified ARM-PCR. Investigators reported that the first two PCR rounds, at 10 to 11 cycles each, used TRBV1-TRBV30 forward primers with a C-beta reverse primer. TCRdb re-analysed the multiplex PCR reads in MiXCR, keeping a single row per CDR3 protein. The sample holds 40,000 or so distinct CDR3 sequences, approximately 82% seen once. The sample consisted of tumor-adjacent normal liver tissue. These receptors all stem from a man in his forties with primary liver carcinoma and hepatitis B virus infection.

Remarks on this clonotype: At one end, the junction sequence differs from germline, possibly due to a read error. The gene calls are TRBV6-2 or TRBV6-3 and TRBJ2-7; D is unresolved. Germline V gene data show CDR1 as MNHEY and CDR2 as SVGEGT. The CDR3 runs to 15 residues. The CDR3 DNA reads TGTGCTAGCATTTCACTCATGGACGTTCAGTACGAGCAGTACTTC. Translated, it gives CASISLMDVQYEQYF.

Concerning this clonotype: Mismatch with germline at one junction end may stem from a read error. This chain uses TRBV11-1 with TRBJ2-1, with unresolved D. CDR1 and CDR2 from the germline V gene are SGHAT and FQDESV (reference sequence). The CDR3 totals 16 residues. The CDR3 is CASNPRVADPYNEQFF. DNA for the CDR3: TGTGCCAGCAACCCCCGGGTGGCGGACCCCTACAATGAACAGTTCTTC.

As to this clonotype: Germline and junction disagree at one end, which may indicate a read error. V gene TRBV29-1 combines with J gene TRBJ2-3, with a tentative D call TRBD1 (6 bases). This CDR3 has 12 amino acids. Per the germline V gene, CDR1 is SQVTM and CDR2 is ANQGSEA. CDR3 coding DNA: TGCAGCACCGAAACAGGGATAGATACGCAATATTTT. Amino acid sequence: CSTETGIDTQYF.

This clonotype was observed a handful of times. A single base separates this from a much larger clone, so it may be a read error. This rearrangement joins TRBV5-6 to TRBJ2-3, with a possible D match to TRBD1 (5 bases). Trimming stripped 2 bases from V and 6 bases from J, with 13 bases between. The CDR3 length is 14 residues. CDR1 is SGHDT, CDR2 YYEEEE, per germline. The CDR3 DNA reads as TGTGCCAGCAGCTTATTATCAGGGTCGGATACGCAGTATTTT. It specifies CASSLLSGSDTQYF.

Details on this clonotype: The junction and the germline gene differ at one end; a read error may be behind it. This chain links TRBV4-2 with TRBJ1-4, with D unresolved. The CDR3 consists of 13 residues. In germline, CDR1 is LGHNA, CDR2 YNFKEQ. This CDR3 reads CARSQPHREKLFF. In DNA form, the CDR3 reads TGTGCAAGGAGCCAGCCCCACCGTGAAAAACTATTTTTT.

The count of this clonotype is one. The chain employs TRBV9 and TRBJ1-5; D is unclear. Trimming pared 0 bases from V and 8 bases from J, leaving 9 bases between. CDR1 is SGDLS and CDR2 is YYNGEE in the germline V gene. This CDR3 has 13 amino acids. The CDR3: CASSVAGVEPQHF. DNA of the CDR3: TGTGCCAGCAGCGTAGCCGGTGTGGAGCCCCAGCATTTT.

As regards this clonotype: Germline and junction disagree at one end, which may indicate a read error. The V gene is TRBV11-2, the J gene TRBJ1-5; D is perhaps TRBD1 (5 bases). Germline V CDR1 and CDR2: SGHAT, FQNNGV. CDR3 length equals 17 residues. The CDR3 loop is CASSLVGVSGSNRPQQF. DNA for the CDR3: TGTGCCAGCAGCTTAGTAGGGGTATCAGGGAGCAATCGGCCCCAGCAATTT.

For this clonotype: The conserved closing phenylalanine or tryptophan is absent in this CDR3, likely reflecting a read error. The rearrangement joins TRBV10-3 to TRBJ2-1, with 9 bases aligning to TRBD2. The germline V gene encodes CDR1 ENHRY and CDR2 SYGVKD. This CDR3 comprises 15 residues. This chain's CDR3 is CAIRASGISYNEQFL. In DNA, the CDR3 is TGTGCCATCAGGGCTAGCGGGATCTCCTATAATGAGCAGTTCTTA.

With respect to this clonotype: Here the CDR3 omits its conserved ending phenylalanine or tryptophan, so a read error is the likely source. V and J are TRBV11-1 and TRBJ2-7, with unresolved D. Germline values: CDR1 SGHAT, CDR2 FQDESV (reference sequence). This CDR3 has 14 residues. In DNA form, the CDR3 reads TGTGTCAGCAGCCCTGGACGGCGATTCTACGAGCAGTACTCT. This sequence encodes CVSSPGRRFYEQYS.

Notes on this clonotype: A much larger clone lies a single base off, so this may be a read error. The V gene is TRBV2, the J gene TRBJ2-2; a weak D match, TRBD2 (5 bases). This CDR3 comprises 15 residues. Germline V gene lookup returns CDR1 SNHLY and CDR2 FYNNEI. The V gene lost 6 bases and the J gene lost 6 bases, with 17 bases spanning the gap. CDR3 nucleotide sequence: TGTGCCAGCAGGCGAGCTAGCTGGAGGCCCGGGGAGCTGTTTTTT. It specifies CASRRASWRPGELFF.

Comment on this clonotype: Since a much larger clone is just one base distant, this may be a read error. The chain combines TRBV10-1 with TRBJ2-5, with a tentative D call TRBD2 (5 bases). The CDR3 covers 14 residues. Germline CDR1 WNHNN, CDR2 SYGVQD (reference sequence). V dropped 3 bases and J dropped 9 bases, with 17 bases sitting between them. CDR3 sequence: CASSETVTLEAQYF. CDR3 bases: TGCGCCAGCAGTGAAACCGTAACCTTGGAGGCCCAGTACTTC.

In the case of this clonotype: The junction departs from germline at one end; a sequencing error may be responsible. The V and J genes are TRBV11-2 and TRBJ2-4; 10 bases fit TRBD1. The CDR3 spans 14 residues. The V gene's germline CDR1 is SGHAT and CDR2 FQNNGV. The DNA of the CDR3 is TGTGCGAGTAGCTCCGGGACAGGGGATAACATTCAGGACTTC. This sequence encodes CASSSGTGDNIQDF. Combining the CDR3 with reference TRBV11-2 and TRBJ2-4 gives the whole variable domain EAGVAQSPRYKIIEKRQSVAFWCNPISGHATLYWYQQILGQGPKLLIQFQNNGVVDDSQLPKDRFSAERLKGVDSTLKIQPAKLEDSAVYLCASSSGTGDNIQDFGAGTRLSVL.

Details on this clonotype: One end of the junction is discordant with germline, which a read error may explain. The chain combines TRBV5-6 with TRBJ2-3; TRBD1 might be the D (5 bases). TRBJ1-5 explains the end of the DNA better; the J call may be wrong. The CDR3 is 14 residues long. CDR1 and CDR2 from the germline V gene are SGHDT and YYEEEE. The CDR3 sequence is CAISLSRDGDTQHF. The CDR3 nucleotides are TGTGCCATCAGCCTCTCGCGGGACGGAGATACGCAGCATTTT.

On this clonotype itself: One end of the junction fails to match germline, which may point to a read error. This chain joins TRBV7-3 and TRBJ2-1; 7 bases are a match to TRBD2. Germline assignment: CDR1 SGHTA and CDR2 FQGTGA. This CDR3 is 15 amino acids long. The CDR3 coding sequence is TGTGCCAGCAGCCCAGGGAAAGGGAGCGGGAATGAGCACTTCTTC. This codes for CASSPGKGSGNEHFF.

V is TRBV21-1 and J is TRBJ1-2; the table's TRBD1 call for D was not verified on the DNA. TRBV21-1 represents a pseudogene. The CDR3 has 14 residues. The DNA for the CDR3 is TGTGCCAGCACCCAAGGGACAGGTCCGTATGTCTACACCTTC. Its protein product is CASTQGTGPYVYTF.

The chain uses TRBV6-5 and TRBJ2-7, with 12 nucleotides matching TRBD1. Germline lookup yields CDR1 MNHEY and CDR2 SVGAGI. This CDR3 contains 14 residues. CDR3 nucleotide sequence: TGTTCTAGCAGTTATGGGACAGGGGGCGAGGGACAGTACTTC. Its protein is CSSSYGTGGEGQYF.

In regard to this clonotype: One end of the junction fails to match germline, which may point to a read error. The CDR3 DNA sequence: TGTTCCAGCAGAGCCCGGGACAGGGGTAGTAAAGTAGATACGCAGTATTTT. This gives the protein CSSRARDRGSKVDTQYF. The chain has TRBV6-1 and TRBJ2-3, with TRBD1 identical over 10 bases. Germline V gene lookup returns CDR1 MNHNS and CDR2 SASEGT. The CDR3 totals 17 residues.